This T cell receptor (beta chain) was captured in a study of CD8 T cells in ankylosing spondylitis. Study outcomes and limitations: The disease-linked clones had a CD8+ phenotype and low blood frequencies. Ankylosing spondylitis blood seemed to carry a telltale TCR beta motif made of fewer than 10 highly homologous variants. The study looked at matched synovial fluid samples from ankylosing spondylitis patients. Disease-linked clones were reported to be significantly enriched there.

TCRdb recomputed calls from the 5' RACE reads with MiXCR, one row per CDR3 protein. The table records fewer than 750,000 distinct CDR3 sequences, around 20% of them present only once. This clonotype was found a few times. Its antigen remains unknown. This CDR3 spans 16 amino acids. V was shortened by 5 bases and J by 0 bases, with 14 bases between the two germline ends. The germline gives CDR1 MRHNA, CDR2 SNTAGT. V usage is TRBV6-4 and J usage is TRBJ2-1; no clear D gene. Specimen: blood, either unsorted or a sorted T cell fraction (not recorded which). The clonotype comes from a male donor with ankylosing spondylitis. CDR3 nucleotides: TGTGCCAGCAGTCGCGACCCGGCTGGCTCCTACAATGAGCAGTTCTTC. Translation: CASSRDPAGSYNEQFF.